A single sample is the source of the 14 T cell receptor beta chains below, sequenced in a study of blood T cell repertoires in COVID-19. Assay: immunoSEQ multiplex PCR; the TCRdb copy retains only in-frame clones and omits some. The sample has 250,000 or so clones; about four fifths are singletons. The sequenced sample consisted of peripheral blood. The receptor source for this set is a woman aged 18-29 years with acute or convalescent COVID-19.

This clone was seen once. The chain links TRBV19 to TRBJ2-1; perhaps TRBD2 as D (6 bases). Germline V gene data show CDR1 as LNHDA and CDR2 as SQIVND (reference sequence). The ends were cut back, 6 bases at V and 4 bases at J, with 19 bases in the middle. The CDR3 runs 16 residues. The CDR3 is CASRAPLAGTYNEQFF. CDR3 nucleotides: TGTGCCAGTAGGGCCCCACTGGCGGGAACTTACAATGAGCAGTTCTTC.

The V call is TRBV30, the J call TRBJ2-7; TRBD2 matches 7 bases. Trimming took 3 bases from V and 1 from J; bases not matched to a gene: 9. CDR1 is GTSNPN and CDR2 is SVGIG in the germline V gene (reference sequence). The CDR3 contains 15 residues. The CDR3 loop reads CAWSGRGEKSYEQYF. The CDR3 bases are TGTGCCTGGAGCGGTCGGGGGGAAAAATCCTACGAGCAGTACTTC.

This chain connects TRBV30 to TRBJ1-2; possible D gene TRBD1, 6 bases. The germline V gene has CDR1 GTSNPN and CDR2 SVGIG (reference sequence). V was shortened by 4 bases and J by 1 base, with 10 bases between the two germline ends. The length of the CDR3 is 13 residues. CDR3 residues: CAWMGQFNYGYTF. CDR3 DNA sequence: TGTGCCTGGATGGGACAATTTAACTATGGCTACACCTTC.

This chain uses TRBV7-6 with TRBJ1-5; 10 nucleotides match TRBD1. This CDR3 has 20 residues. With V trimmed by 1 base and J by 2 bases, 14 bases remained unmatched. CDR1 SGHVS and CDR2 FNYEAQ come from the germline V gene. Written as DNA, the CDR3 is TGTGCCAGCAGCTTAGAGGGGTGGACAGGGGGTTACTGGGGCAATCAGCCCCAGCATTTT. Protein: CASSLEGWTGGYWGNQPQHF.

The chain carries TRBV27 and TRBJ2-5, with 7 bases lining up with TRBD1. Germline assignment: CDR1 MNHEY and CDR2 SMNVEV (reference sequence). V shed 4 bases and J 5 bases; nucleotides not matched to a gene: 7. The CDR3 is 14 amino acids. The CDR3, as DNA: TGTGCCAGCAGTTGGGCAGGGGGTTCGGAGACCCAGTACTTC. Its translation is CASSWAGGSETQYF.

The gene calls are TRBV5-8 and TRBJ2-1, with TRBD2 matching over 7 bases. The V gene's germline CDR1 is SGHTS and CDR2 YDEGEE. The CDR3 spans 14 residues. Trimming took 4 bases from V and 3 from J; bases not matched to a gene: 4. The CDR3 DNA reads as TGTGCCAGCAGCCAGAGCGGGGACTACAATGAGCAGTTCTTC. It yields the protein CASSQSGDYNEQFF.

V is TRBV19 and J is TRBJ2-7; TRBD2 is a possible D gene (6 bases). This CDR3 has 15 residues. Deletions cut 3 bases from V and 6 bases from J, with 18 bases between. Germline values: CDR1 LNHDA, CDR2 SQIVND (reference sequence). The CDR3 nucleotides are TGTGCCAGTAGTATTCGGGGGTCGCATCTTGTCGAGCAGTACTTC. This codes for CASSIRGSHLVEQYF.

The chain couples TRBV6-2 or TRBV6-3 to TRBJ2-3; TRBD2 aligns across 15 bases. V was pared by 1 base and J by 10 bases, with 9 bases of the junction left unmatched. In germline, CDR1 is MNHEY, CDR2 SVGEGT. There are 17 residues in the CDR3. The CDR3 nucleotides are TGTGCCAGCAGTTACTACCGGACTAGCGGGAGGGCCGCTGCGCAGTATTTT. Protein: CASSYYRTSGRAAAQYF.

The chain links TRBV27 to TRBJ2-7; 7 bases agree with TRBD1. CDR1 and CDR2 (germline): MNHEY, SMNVEV (reference sequence). Trimming cost V 3 bases and J 1 base; bases outside gene matches: 15. This CDR3 has 18 amino acids. The CDR3 coding sequence is TGTGCCAGCAGTTTCTTCTTACCCGGACAGGTAAAGTCCTACGAGCAGTACTTC. Amino acids: CASSFFLPGQVKSYEQYF.

The chain links TRBV30 to TRBJ2-3; 12 nucleotides align to TRBD2. CDR3 length: 17 amino acids. J was trimmed by 5 bases and V by 0 bases; bases with no gene match: 9. Germline V gives CDR1 GTSNPN, CDR2 SVGIG (reference sequence). CDR3 amino acids: CAWSVGRTSGVQDTQYF. In nucleotides, the CDR3 is TGTGCCTGGAGTGTAGGGCGGACTAGCGGGGTCCAAGATACGCAGTATTTT.

This clone was counted between two and nine times. A junction end diverges from the germline sequence, so it may reflect a read error. The chain combines TRBV7-9 with TRBJ2-1, with 11 bases identical to TRBD2. Germline V gene sequence: CDR1 SEHNR, CDR2 FQNEAQ (reference sequence). The CDR3 covers 14 residues. The CDR3 protein is CASSLAGGRDEQFF. Here the CDR3 DNA reads TGTGCCAGCAGTTTAGCGGGAGGGCGGGATGAGCAGTTCTTC.

V usage is TRBV7-2 and J usage is TRBJ2-7; 10 bases agree with TRBD2. This CDR3 contains 14 residues. With 6 bases clipped from V and 4 bases from J, the junction kept 6 bases outside the gene matches. Germline loops: CDR1 SGHTA, CDR2 FQGNSA. CDR3 sequence reads: CASSLGLALYEQYF. DNA of the CDR3: TGTGCCAGCAGTTTGGGACTAGCGTTATACGAGCAGTACTTC.

V is TRBV18 and J is TRBJ1-6; 7 bases match TRBD1. V was pared by 3 bases and J by 8 bases, with 7 bases of the junction left unmatched. Germline CDR1 and CDR2: KGHSH and LQKENI. This CDR3 comprises 15 residues. The CDR3 nucleotides are TGTGCCAGCTCACCGGGACAGTGGAATGATTCACCCCTCCACTTT. Translating it yields CASSPGQWNDSPLHF.

This rearrangement joins TRBV20-1 to TRBJ1-5, with 7 bases that match TRBD1. Trimming took 5 bases from V and 5 from J; bases not matched to a gene: 9. The CDR3 runs 14 residues. CDR1 and CDR2 from the germline V gene are DFQATT and SNEGSKA (reference sequence). The DNA for the CDR3 is TGCAGTGCTCGTGATACAGGGGTTGATCAGCCCCAGCATTTT. Amino acids: CSARDTGVDQPQHF.